The clone carrying this TCR beta chain was recorded only once. The data derive from a study of immune evolution from preneoplasia to lung adenocarcinoma. Measured with immunoSEQ multiplex PCR; TCRdb has only the in-frame clones, and not every one. The table records over 30,000 clones, about 73% of them present only once. This CDR3 has 16 residues. CDR1 SGHDT and CDR2 YYEEEE come from the germline V gene. V dropped 0 bases and J dropped 5; count of bases not matched to a gene: 5. This clonotype was sampled from a person between 60 and 70 years old with lung adenocarcinoma. This chain joins TRBV5-6 and TRBJ2-2, with TRBD1 identical over 9 bases. Specimen: FFPE invasive lung adenocarcinoma tissue. CDR3 loop: CASSLDYRGHTGELFF. The CDR3 DNA reads TGTGCCAGCAGCTTGGATTACAGGGGGCATACCGGGGAGCTGTTTTTT.